This entry describes one TCR beta chain. CDR3 size: 13 residues. Trimming took 10 bases from V and 9 from J; bases not matched to a gene: 11. The germline CDR1 and CDR2 sequences are MDHEN and SYDVKM. The PCR was carried out with 60 Vbeta primers and 13 Jbeta primers. Method: immunoSEQ multiplex PCR; TCRdb's copy keeps in-frame clones and lacks some. The sample totals around 44,000 clones. These data belong to a study of cytomegalovirus exposure and HLA in healthy donors. Material: PBMCs. This rearrangement joins TRBV28 to TRBJ2-2; 7 positions agree with TRBD1. This TCR was sampled from a male donor in good health and CMV-seropositive. CDR3 DNA sequence: TGTGCCACCCTAGACAGGGCCAAGAGGGAGCTGTTTTTT. Translation gives CATLDRAKRELFF.